This T cell receptor beta chain was recorded in a study of blood T cell repertoires in COVID-19. V was trimmed by 5 bases and J by 3 bases, leaving 8 bases between them. CDR3 size: 13 residues. CDR1 MGHRA and CDR2 YSYEKL come from the germline V gene. The assay was immunoSEQ multiplex PCR, and TCRdb's table has in-frame clones only and misses some. The table has just over 200,000 clones, around 80% seen once; the top ten hold less than 7%. This chain connects TRBV4-1 to TRBJ2-1; D not certain. The sample taken for sequencing was peripheral blood. The TCR comes from a woman in her 70s with acute or convalescent COVID-19. CDR3 sequence: CASSGPYYNEQFF. In DNA form, the CDR3 reads TGCGCCAGCAGCGGCCCATACTACAATGAGCAGTTCTTC.